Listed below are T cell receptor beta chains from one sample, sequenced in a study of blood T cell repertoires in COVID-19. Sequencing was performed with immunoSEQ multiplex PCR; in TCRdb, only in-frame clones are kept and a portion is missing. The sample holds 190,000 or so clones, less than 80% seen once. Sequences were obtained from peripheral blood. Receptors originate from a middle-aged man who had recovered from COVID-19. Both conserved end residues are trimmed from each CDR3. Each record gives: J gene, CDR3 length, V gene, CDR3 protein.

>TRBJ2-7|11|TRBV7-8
ASSHSHAYEQY
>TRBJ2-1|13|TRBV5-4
ASSLASGTYNEQF
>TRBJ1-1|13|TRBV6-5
ASSYAGQGNTEAF
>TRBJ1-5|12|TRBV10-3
ATKTGLGGQPQH
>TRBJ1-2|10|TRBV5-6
ASSLVYYGYT
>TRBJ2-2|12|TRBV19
ASRLQGNTGELF
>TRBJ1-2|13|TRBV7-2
ASSPPGQGYYGYT
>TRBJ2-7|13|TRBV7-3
ASSPWGGNMYEQY
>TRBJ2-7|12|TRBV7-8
ASSVLSGVYEQY
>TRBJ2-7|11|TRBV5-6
ASSPRDKDEQY
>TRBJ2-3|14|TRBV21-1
ASSLRLAGVTDTQY
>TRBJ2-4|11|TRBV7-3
ASSSPLENIQY
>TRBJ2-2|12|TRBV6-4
ATQREGNTGELF
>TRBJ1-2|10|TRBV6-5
ASNQGIYGYT
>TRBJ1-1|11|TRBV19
ASTDGGGTEAF
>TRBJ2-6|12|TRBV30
AWSGPSEANVLT
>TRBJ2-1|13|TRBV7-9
ASSLGLATPNEQF
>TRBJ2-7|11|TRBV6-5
ASRKGPGYEQY
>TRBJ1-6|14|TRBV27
ASSLPPTGRPSPLH
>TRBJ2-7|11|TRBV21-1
ARTGTRYYEQY
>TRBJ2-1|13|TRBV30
AWKFDRGNYNEQF
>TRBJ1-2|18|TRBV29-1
SVPAIDVEARETTNYGYT
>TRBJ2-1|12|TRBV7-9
ASSLAQTGHEQF
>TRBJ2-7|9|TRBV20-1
SADQAQGVV
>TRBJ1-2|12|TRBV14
ASSQGRGNYGYT
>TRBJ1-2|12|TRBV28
ASSLGTVNYGYT
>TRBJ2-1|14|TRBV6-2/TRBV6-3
ASSYSGEGNHNEQF
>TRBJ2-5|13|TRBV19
ASSSRGYGEETQY
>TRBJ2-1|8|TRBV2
ARGIGEQF
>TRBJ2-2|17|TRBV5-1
ASSLLQGQGAGNTGELF
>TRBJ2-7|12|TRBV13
ASSLAGEAYEQY
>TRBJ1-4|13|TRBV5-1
ASSLGDRSNEKLF
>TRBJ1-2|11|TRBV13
ASSAHRSDGYT
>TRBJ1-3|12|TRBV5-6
ASSFGFTGNTIY
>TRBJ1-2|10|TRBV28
ASSFQGTYYT
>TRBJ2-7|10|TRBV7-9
ASSSKSYEQY
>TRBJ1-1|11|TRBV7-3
ASSLTGGGEAF
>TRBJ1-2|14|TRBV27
ASSFTGTGIFYGYT
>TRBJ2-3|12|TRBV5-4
ASRANEGSDTQY
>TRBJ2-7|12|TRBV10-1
ASSERDWGGEQY
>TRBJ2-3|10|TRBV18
ASSSQGDTQY
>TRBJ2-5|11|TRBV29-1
SASGLAAETQY
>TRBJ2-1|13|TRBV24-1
ATSSGGTSYNEQF
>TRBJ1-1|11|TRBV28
ASSLSSGSEAF
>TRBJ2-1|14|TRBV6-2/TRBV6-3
ASSYSGQSTYNEQF
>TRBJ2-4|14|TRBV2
ASSPGGGRAKNIQY
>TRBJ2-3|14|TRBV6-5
ASSYSGTGSTDTQY
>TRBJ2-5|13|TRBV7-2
ASRPPGGQRETQY
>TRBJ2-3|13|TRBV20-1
SASVASDSTDTQY